A selection of T cell receptor beta chains follows, all from one sample in a study of cytomegalovirus exposure and HLA in healthy donors. Assay: immunoSEQ multiplex PCR; the TCRdb copy retains only in-frame clones and omits some. There are approximately 100,000 clones in the sample; 70% to 85% occur only once, and about 1.1% lies in the top ten. The sequenced material came from PBMCs. These receptors all stem from a woman between 18 and 29 years old in good health and CMV-seronegative. Each CDR3 is given with its conserved first and last residue. Fields, in order: J gene, clone size, V gene, D gene, CDR3 protein, CDR3 DNA. D genes are given only for firm matches. Expanded clones get a size class; other rows say once, few or many, or leave the size out.

J: TRBJ1-6; size: .; V: TRBV6-6; D: .; CDR3: CASSYSGQRDSPLHF; DNA: TGTGCCAGCAGTTACTCAGGGCAGAGGGATTCACCCCTCCACTTT
J: TRBJ1-1; size: .; V: TRBV19; D: TRBD1; CDR3: CASSADRGPYTEAFF; DNA: TGTGCCAGTAGTGCGGACAGGGGGCCGTACACTGAAGCTTTCTTT
J: TRBJ2-5; size: .; V: TRBV6-4; D: TRBD2; CDR3: CASRISGRGETQYF; DNA: TGTGCCAGCAGGATTAGCGGGAGGGGAGAGACCCAGTACTTC
J: TRBJ2-1; size: .; V: TRBV10-2; D: .; CDR3: CASNRMVDNEQFF; DNA: TGCGCCAGCAATAGAATGGTGGACAATGAGCAGTTCTTC
J: TRBJ2-7; size: .; V: TRBV29-1; D: TRBD2; CDR3: CSVAGLGDEQYF; DNA: TGCAGCGTAGCGGGACTAGGGGACGAGCAGTACTTC
J: TRBJ2-1; size: .; V: TRBV7-9; D: TRBD1; CDR3: CATSGTEYNEQFF; DNA: TGTGCCACCTCCGGGACAGAGTACAATGAGCAGTTCTTC
J: TRBJ2-1; size: few; V: TRBV11-1; D: .; CDR3: CASGDSANEQFF; DNA: TGTGCCAGCGGCGACTCCGCCAATGAGCAGTTCTTC
J: TRBJ2-7; size: .; V: TRBV29-1; D: .; CDR3: CSVVGSDEGSYEQYF; DNA: TGCAGCGTTGTGGGCTCGGATGAGGGCTCCTACGAGCAGTACTTC
J: TRBJ1-1; size: .; V: TRBV28; D: .; CDR3: CASSPGTLTSTEAFF; DNA: TGTGCCAGCAGTCCAGGGACTCTCACCTCCACTGAAGCTTTCTTT
J: TRBJ2-1; size: .; V: TRBV6-5; D: TRBD2; CDR3: CASGTRETNEQFF; DNA: TGTGCCAGCGGGACTAGAGAAACCAATGAGCAGTTCTTC
J: TRBJ1-3; size: .; V: TRBV9; D: .; CDR3: CASSSIGGEPPGNTIYF; DNA: TGTGCCAGCAGCTCGATTGGGGGGGAACCCCCTGGAAACACCATATATTTT
J: TRBJ1-2; size: .; V: TRBV21-1; D: .; CDR3: CASSKGGDREDTF; DNA: TGTGCCAGCAGCAAAGGAGGCGATAGAGAAGACACCTTC
J: TRBJ2-1; size: once; V: TRBV6-1; D: .; CDR3: CASSEAGASYNEQFF; DNA: TGTGCCAGCAGTGAAGCGGGGGCCTCCTACAATGAGCAGTTCTTC
J: TRBJ2-1; size: .; V: TRBV7-9; D: TRBD2; CDR3: CASSFERRLASNEQFF; DNA: TGTGCCAGCAGCTTCGAACGGAGACTAGCGTCGAATGAGCAGTTCTTC
J: TRBJ1-1; size: .; V: TRBV6-6; D: .; CDR3: CASSYPIGAFF; DNA: TGTGCCAGCAGTTACCCCATCGGGGCTTTCTTT